The clone carrying this T cell receptor beta chain has more than one count but fewer than ten. The V end was cut by 4 bases, the J end by 6 bases, with 10 bases between. Germline CDR1 SGHNT, CDR2 YYREEE (reference sequence). The CDR3 totals 12 residues. This specimen belongs to a study of T-cell memory formation after mild COVID-19. TCRdb reprocessed the 5' RACE reads via MiXCR and lists one record per CDR3 protein. The sample lists around 300,000 distinct CDR3 sequences, roughly an eighth occurring once. Material: PBMCs or a T cell subset sorted from them (not recorded which). The gene calls are TRBV5-4 and TRBJ1-1, with D maybe TRBD1 (5 bases). This receptor was taken from a man between 18 and 29 years old who had mild COVID-19 (a few samples of this study predate the infection). Cell type and time point are not known. The CDR3 loop reads CASSTRGAEAFF. CDR3 DNA: TGTGCCAGCAGCACTAGGGGAGCTGAAGCTTTCTTT.